This T cell receptor (beta chain) was sequenced for a study of blood T cell repertoires in COVID-19 (dated by TCRdb to 2018 to 2021). About the study as a whole: Samples from collaborators originated in the United States, Italy and Spain and spanned both the acute and convalescent phases of COVID-19. The prospective study material was composed of cDNA or gDNA derived from T cells, B-cell-depleted T cells, or PBMCs. Subjects who had been exposed to COVID-19, were actively infected with it, or had recovered from it provided the deeply sampled blood TCRbeta repertoires that made up the dataset. The repertoires were released in a freely available public database intended as a resource for research on the immune response to SARS-CoV-2. Samples came from the ongoing ImmuneRACE study (first 160 participants) plus 1,254 subjects from 6 global collaborators. Sample metadata almost always included a de-identified subject ID, COVID-19 status, age in years and sex. HLA class I and class II types, where available, came from metadata supplied by the sample provider rather than from assay-based typing. Findings and caveats that apply to the study as a whole: The quantity of clinical and demographic metadata differed by source and by participant and was supplied without curation.

Whole blood was collected in K2EDTA tubes by collaborating institutions according to the institutions' own protocols. Collaborator samples were shipped for TCRbeta analysis as frozen whole blood, isolated PBMCs, or DNA extracted from either sample type. TCRbeta CDR3 regions were amplified from genomic DNA using the immunoSEQ Assay, a bias-controlled multiplex PCR. The original methods were these. Nucleated cell counts per sample were estimated from amplification of reference gene primers within the assay. Sequence reads were collapsed and filtered to measure the absolute abundance of every unique TCRbeta CDR3 rearrangement. For each sample, productive Simpson clonality was calculated by taking the square root of Simpson's diversity index across productive rearrangements. Not all clones reach the TCRdb copy of this immuneACCESS table, which keeps in-frame sequences only. Checked studies attribute under half of the gap to unresolved V genes and leave the rest unexplained. Clonal size and the V and J genes are those of that table, whereas D and trimming came from the DNA. The sample table lists about 160,000 clones, 90% to 95% of them with a count of one. The leading ten clones occupy around 4.6% of the sample.

The cysteine opens and the phenylalanine closes a CDR3 of 16 amino acids. Solely the CDR3 DNA is kept, with 48 bases framed from the first base. Germline trimming: 2 bases from V, 2 bases from J; junction bases outside gene matches: 6. Taken from the germline V gene, the CDR1 and CDR2 loops are MDHEN and SYDVKM. As regards this clone: There is no known antigen for this receptor. The input lacks base qualities; no much larger clone sits a single base away.

The rearranged segments are TRBV28 and TRBJ1-1; 9 bases in the junction line up with TRBD1. Sequencing input: peripheral blood. This sequence was found in a woman between 45 and 60 years old with acute or convalescent COVID-19. The DNA sequence is as follows: TGTGCCAGCAGTTTACCTCCGGGACAGGGAAACACTGAAGCTTTCTTT. Its protein reads: CASSLPPGQGNTEAFF.